A selection of T cell receptor beta chains follows, all from one sample in a study of T cell responses to AZD1222 COVID-19 vaccine. Using immunoSEQ multiplex PCR, the repertoire was profiled, and TCRdb retains in-frame clones only, with some absent. The data contain 200,000 or so clones, around 92% of them singletons. Sequencing used peripheral blood, obtained on day 0 of AZD1222 vaccination. The receptors come from an adult in good health. CDR3s include the opening cysteine and the closing phenylalanine or tryptophan. A D gene is named only where the DNA matches it firmly.

TRBV6-2/TRBV6-3	TRBJ1-1	TRBD1	CASSYRGLYTEAFF
TRBV7-2	TRBJ1-5	.	CASSLTGGRDRHF
TRBV7-9	TRBJ1-3	.	CASSHGGEGNTIYF
TRBV28	TRBJ2-1	.	CASSATFEGEDEQFF
TRBV9	TRBJ2-1	.	CASSVEGRSEQFF
TRBV5-4	TRBJ2-1	TRBD2	CASSRLGGTGGNEQFF
TRBV19	TRBJ2-3	TRBD2	CASRTLAGGTDTQYF
TRBV6-5	TRBJ1-6	.	CASSPNKGYNSPLHF
TRBV7-2	TRBJ2-5	.	CASSLNADQETQYF
TRBV28	TRBJ1-1	.	CASSQGRQNTEAFF
TRBV9	TRBJ1-2	.	CASSVQGHGYTF
TRBV7-3	TRBJ1-2	.	CASSSGASNYGYTF
TRBV10-3	TRBJ1-2	.	CAISERAVNYGYTF
TRBV25-1	TRBJ2-2	.	CASKNGWDTGELFF
TRBV5-1	TRBJ2-3	.	CASSPRMADTQYF
TRBV11-3	TRBJ2-2	.	CASSRLRNTGELFF
TRBV2	TRBJ2-7	.	CASKEGYEQYF
TRBV28	TRBJ2-7	.	CASSSGENYEQYF
TRBV9	TRBJ2-2	TRBD1	CASSVGGQGNTGELFF
TRBV30	TRBJ1-1	TRBD1	CAWSTGTGGWSEAFF
TRBV7-3	TRBJ2-1	.	CASAAGNEQFF
TRBV27	TRBJ1-4	TRBD1	CASSFSPGQVYRGSEKLFF
TRBV27	TRBJ1-2	.	CASSPGGANYGYTF
TRBV20-1	TRBJ1-1	.	CSASYPLNTEAFF
TRBV2	TRBJ1-1	.	CATKGSRGDTEAFF
TRBV5-1	TRBJ2-7	TRBD1	CASFPGTASSYEQYF
TRBV5-8	TRBJ1-1	TRBD1	CASSSQDRANTEAFF
TRBV3-1/TRBV3-2	TRBJ1-1	.	CASSHRGSAEAFF
TRBV7-3	TRBJ2-7	TRBD2	CASSPIAGTYEQYF
TRBV11-2	TRBJ2-7	.	CASSSGRTLRYEQYF
TRBV19	TRBJ2-2	.	CASRERTGELFF
TRBV5-1	TRBJ1-2	.	CASSLPGDTLGYTF
TRBV19	TRBJ1-4	.	CASSPGLTNEKLFF